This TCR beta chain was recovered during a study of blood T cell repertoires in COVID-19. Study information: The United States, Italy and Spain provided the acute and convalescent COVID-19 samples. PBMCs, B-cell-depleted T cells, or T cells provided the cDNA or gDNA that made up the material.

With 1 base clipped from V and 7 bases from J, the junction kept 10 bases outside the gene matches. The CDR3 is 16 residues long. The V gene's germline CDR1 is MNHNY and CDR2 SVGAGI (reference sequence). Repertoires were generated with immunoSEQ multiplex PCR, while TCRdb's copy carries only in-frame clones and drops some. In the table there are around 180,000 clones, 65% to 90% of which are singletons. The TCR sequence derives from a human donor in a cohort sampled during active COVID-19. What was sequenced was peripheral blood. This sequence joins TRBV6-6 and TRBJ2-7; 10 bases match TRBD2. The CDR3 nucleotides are TGTGCCAGCAGTTACTACCAGAGCGGGGGGGCAGGGGAGCAGTACTTC. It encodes CASSYYQSGGAGEQYF.